The rows below give T cell receptor beta chains drawn from one sample of a study of T cell responses to AZD1222 COVID-19 vaccine. This table comes from immunoSEQ multiplex PCR, and its TCRdb copy is limited to in-frame clones, with some not included. The table has roughly 120,000 clones, approximately 88% seen once; the top ten hold 4% to 5.5%. The sample consisted of peripheral blood, taken on day 0 of AZD1222 vaccination. Source of these receptors: an adult in good health. CDR3s include the opening cysteine and the closing phenylalanine or tryptophan. A D gene is named only where the DNA matches it firmly. Expanded clones are given a class, and other clones once, few, many or no size at all.

TRBJ1-2 | NA | few | TRBV6-1 | CASSEHYRGNYGYTF | TGTGCCAGCAGTGAACATTACAGAGGAAACTATGGCTACACCTTC
TRBJ2-3 | NA | NA | TRBV5-1 | CASSPSSTDTQYF | TGCGCCAGCAGCCCCTCTAGCACAGATACGCAGTATTTT
TRBJ2-5 | NA | NA | TRBV3-1/TRBV3-2 | CASRRTETQYF | TGTGCCAGCAGGCGAACAGAAACCCAGTACTTC
TRBJ1-2 | TRBD1 | NA | TRBV2 | CASSERTGLYGYTF | TGTGCCAGCAGTGAAAGGACAGGTCTCTATGGCTACACCTTC
TRBJ1-5 | TRBD1 | NA | TRBV19 | CASSLGGQGRPQHF | TGTGCCAGTAGTCTGGGGGGACAGGGTCGGCCCCAGCATTTT
TRBJ2-3 | TRBD1 | NA | TRBV4-1 | CASSQEDSGGIYGTDTQYF | TGCGCCAGCAGCCAAGAGGATTCAGGGGGCATTTACGGCACAGATACGCAGTATTTT
TRBJ2-1 | NA | NA | TRBV5-1 | CASSAAVRDEQFF | TGCGCCAGCAGCGCCGCCGTGAGGGATGAGCAGTTCTTC
TRBJ2-2 | NA | NA | TRBV6-6 | CASTENTGELFF | TGTGCCAGCACGGAGAACACCGGGGAGCTGTTTTTT
TRBJ1-4 | TRBD1 | NA | TRBV7-8 | CASSYGGTGFEKLFF | TGTGCCAGCAGCTACGGTGGGACAGGGTTTGAAAAACTGTTTTTT
TRBJ1-1 | NA | NA | TRBV7-8 | CASSGMSSGTEAFF | TGTGCCAGCAGCGGGATGTCTTCGGGCACTGAAGCTTTCTTT
TRBJ2-7 | TRBD1 | NA | TRBV7-6 | CASSWGTGGMDEQYF | TGTGCCAGCAGCTGGGGGACAGGCGGGATGGACGAGCAGTACTTC
TRBJ1-5 | NA | once | TRBV18 | CASSPLAASGGNQPQHF | TGTGCCAGCTCACCTCTGGCAGCCTCGGGGGGGAATCAGCCCCAGCATTTT
TRBJ2-1 | TRBD1 | NA | TRBV7-8 | CASSLGQKDEQFF | TGTGCCAGCAGCTTGGGACAGAAGGATGAGCAGTTCTTC
TRBJ2-3 | NA | NA | TRBV11-3 | CASSSDVGGRTDTQYF | TGTGCCAGCAGCTCAGATGTTGGAGGCAGGACAGATACGCAGTATTTT
TRBJ1-1 | NA | NA | TRBV6-2/TRBV6-3 | CASSSRTVEAFF | TGTGCCAGCAGTTCGCGGACAGTTGAAGCTTTCTTT
TRBJ1-1 | NA | NA | TRBV7-2 | CASSIHDPRIRDEAFF | TGTGCCAGCAGTATACATGATCCACGCATAAGGGACGAAGCTTTCTTT
TRBJ1-5 | NA | NA | TRBV7-2 | CASSSRLNQPQHF | TGTGCCAGCAGCTCGCGTTTAAATCAGCCCCAGCATTTT
TRBJ1-5 | TRBD1 | NA | TRBV5-1 | CASSLEGAQPQHF | TGCGCCAGCAGCTTGGAGGGGGCCCAGCCCCAGCATTTT
TRBJ1-5 | NA | NA | TRBV19 | CASRDFGGSNQPQHF | TGTGCCAGTAGAGATTTCGGCGGTAGCAATCAGCCCCAGCATTTT
TRBJ2-7 | NA | NA | TRBV28 | CASSSSEDTYYEQYF | TGTGCCAGCAGTTCGTCAGAGGATACGTACTACGAGCAGTACTTC
TRBJ2-7 | NA | NA | TRBV4-1 | CASSLGSGTYEQYF | TGCGCCAGCAGCCTGGGGAGTGGAACCTACGAGCAGTACTTC
TRBJ1-3 | NA | NA | TRBV6-5 | CASRPGLAIHTIYF | TGTGCCAGCAGACCGGGACTGGCAATCCACACCATATATTTT
TRBJ1-4 | TRBD1 | NA | TRBV2 | CASRSRGTNEKLFF | TGTGCCAGCAGGTCCAGGGGGACTAATGAAAAACTGTTTTTT
TRBJ2-3 | TRBD2 | NA | TRBV7-3 | CASSLTSGETDTQYF | TGTGCCAGCAGCTTAACTAGCGGGGAAACAGATACGCAGTATTTT
TRBJ1-5 | NA | NA | TRBV2 | CASSERSANQPQHF | TGTGCCAGCAGTGAACGGAGCGCCAATCAGCCCCAGCATTTT
TRBJ1-1 | NA | once | TRBV7-9 | CASSYGTGNTEAFF | TGTGCCAGCAGCTATGGGACGGGGAACACTGAAGCTTTCTTT
TRBJ1-4 | NA | NA | TRBV11-2 | CASSFLPQQDIIKLFF | TGTGCCAGCAGCTTCCTCCCCCAACAGGACATAATTAAACTGTTTTTT
TRBJ2-4 | NA | NA | TRBV6-2/TRBV6-3 | CASSSGREAKNIQYF | TGTGCCAGCAGTTCCGGGAGAGAAGCCAAAAACATTCAGTACTTC